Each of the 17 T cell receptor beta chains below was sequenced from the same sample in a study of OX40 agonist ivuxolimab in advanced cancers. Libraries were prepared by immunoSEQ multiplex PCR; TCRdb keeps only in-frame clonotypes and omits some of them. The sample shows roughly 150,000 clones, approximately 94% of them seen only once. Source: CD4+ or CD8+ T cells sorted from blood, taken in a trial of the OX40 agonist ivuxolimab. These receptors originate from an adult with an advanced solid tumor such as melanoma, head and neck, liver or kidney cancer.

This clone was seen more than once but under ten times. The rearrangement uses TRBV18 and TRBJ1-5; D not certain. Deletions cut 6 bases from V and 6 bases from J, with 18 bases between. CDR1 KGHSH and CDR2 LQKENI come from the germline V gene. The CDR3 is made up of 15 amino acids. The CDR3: CASSLGWGTGQPQHF. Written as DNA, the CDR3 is TGTGCCAGCTCCCTGGGATGGGGTACCGGTCAGCCCCAGCATTTT.

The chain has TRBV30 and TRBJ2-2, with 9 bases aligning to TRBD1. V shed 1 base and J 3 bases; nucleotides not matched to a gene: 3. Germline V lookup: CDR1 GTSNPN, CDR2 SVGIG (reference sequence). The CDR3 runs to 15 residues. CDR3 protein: CAWSGQGVDTGELFF. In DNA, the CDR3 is TGTGCCTGGAGTGGACAGGGGGTAGACACCGGGGAGCTGTTTTTT.

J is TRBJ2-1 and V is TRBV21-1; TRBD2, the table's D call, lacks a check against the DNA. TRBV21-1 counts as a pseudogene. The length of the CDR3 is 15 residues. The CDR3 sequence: CASSKVAGAYNEQFF. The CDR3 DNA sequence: TGTGCCAGCAGCAAAGTAGCGGGGGCCTACAATGAGCAGTTCTTC.

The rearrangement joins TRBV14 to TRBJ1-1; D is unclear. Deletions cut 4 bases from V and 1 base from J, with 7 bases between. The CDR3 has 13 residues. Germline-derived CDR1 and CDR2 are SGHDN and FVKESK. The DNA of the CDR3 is TGTGCCAGCAGCCGAAACAAGAACACTGAAGCTTTCTTT. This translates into CASSRNKNTEAFF.

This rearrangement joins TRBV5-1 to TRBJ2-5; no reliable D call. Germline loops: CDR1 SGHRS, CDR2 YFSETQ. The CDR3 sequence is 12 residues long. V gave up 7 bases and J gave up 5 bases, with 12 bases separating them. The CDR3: CASSLLGETQYF. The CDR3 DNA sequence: TGCGCCAGCTCCCTCCTTGGGGAGACCCAGTACTTC.

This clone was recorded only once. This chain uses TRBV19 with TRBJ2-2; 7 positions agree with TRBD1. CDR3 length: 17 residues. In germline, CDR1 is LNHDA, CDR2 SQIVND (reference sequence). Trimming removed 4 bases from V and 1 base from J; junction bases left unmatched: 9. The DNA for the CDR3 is TGTGCCAGTAGTAAGGGGACAGCGATTTTGAACACCGGGGAGCTGTTTTTT. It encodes CASSKGTAILNTGELFF.

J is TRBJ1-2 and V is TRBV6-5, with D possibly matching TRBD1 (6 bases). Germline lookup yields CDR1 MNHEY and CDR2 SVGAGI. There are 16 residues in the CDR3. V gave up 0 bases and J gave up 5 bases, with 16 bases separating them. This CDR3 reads CASSYSTYDRRYGYTF. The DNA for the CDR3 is TGTGCCAGCAGTTACTCGACTTATGACAGGAGATATGGCTACACCTTC.

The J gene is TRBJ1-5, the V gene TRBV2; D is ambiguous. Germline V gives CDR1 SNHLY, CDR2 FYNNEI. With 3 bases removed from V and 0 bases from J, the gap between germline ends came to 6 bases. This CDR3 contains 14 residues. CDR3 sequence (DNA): TGTGCCAGCAGTGAGAACGATAGCAATCAGCCCCAGCATTTT. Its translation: CASSENDSNQPQHF.

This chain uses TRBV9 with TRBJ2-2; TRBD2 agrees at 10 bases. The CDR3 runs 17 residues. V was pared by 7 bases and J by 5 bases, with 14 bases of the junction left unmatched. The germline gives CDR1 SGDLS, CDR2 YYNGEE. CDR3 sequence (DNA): TGTGCCAGCTCCTCTGGGTTAGCGGGGGGCAGGACCGGGGAGCTGTTTTTT. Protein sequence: CASSSGLAGGRTGELFF.

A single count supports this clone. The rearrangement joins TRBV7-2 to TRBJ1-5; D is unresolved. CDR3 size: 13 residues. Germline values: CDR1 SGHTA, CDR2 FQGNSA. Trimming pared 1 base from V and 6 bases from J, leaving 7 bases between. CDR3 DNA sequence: TGTGCCAGCAGCTTAGAGGTGTTTCAGCCCCAGCATTTT. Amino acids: CASSLEVFQPQHF.

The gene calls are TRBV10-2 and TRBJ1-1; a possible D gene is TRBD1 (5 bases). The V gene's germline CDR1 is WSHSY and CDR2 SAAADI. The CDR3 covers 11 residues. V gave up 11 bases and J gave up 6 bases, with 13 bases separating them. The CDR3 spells CAARLGAEAFF. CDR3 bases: TGCGCCGCGAGGCTGGGGGCTGAAGCTTTCTTT.

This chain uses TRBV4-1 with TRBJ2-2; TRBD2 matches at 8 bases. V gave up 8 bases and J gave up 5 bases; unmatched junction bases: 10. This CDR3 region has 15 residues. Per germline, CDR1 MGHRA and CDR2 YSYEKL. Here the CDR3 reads CASREGGARTGELFF. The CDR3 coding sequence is TGCGCCAGCCGGGAGGGGGGGGCCCGGACCGGGGAGCTGTTTTTT.

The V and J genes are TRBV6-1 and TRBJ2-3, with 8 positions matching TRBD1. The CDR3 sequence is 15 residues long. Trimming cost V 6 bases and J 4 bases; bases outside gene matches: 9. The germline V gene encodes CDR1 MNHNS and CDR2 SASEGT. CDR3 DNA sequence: TGTGCCAGCAGCCGGGACAGGATAAGTTCAGATACGCAGTATTTT. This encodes CASSRDRISSDTQYF.

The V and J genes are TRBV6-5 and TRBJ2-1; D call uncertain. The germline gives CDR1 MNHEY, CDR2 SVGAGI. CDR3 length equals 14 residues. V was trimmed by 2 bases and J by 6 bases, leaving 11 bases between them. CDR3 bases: TGTGCCAGCAGTTACGGGTGGGATCTCAATGAGCAGTTCTTC. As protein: CASSYGWDLNEQFF.

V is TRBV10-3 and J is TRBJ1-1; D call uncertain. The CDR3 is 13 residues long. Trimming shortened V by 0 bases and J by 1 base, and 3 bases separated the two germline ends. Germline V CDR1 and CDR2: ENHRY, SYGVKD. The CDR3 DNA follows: TGTGCCATCAGTGAGTCGTGGAACACTGAAGCTTTCTTT. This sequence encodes CAISESWNTEAFF.

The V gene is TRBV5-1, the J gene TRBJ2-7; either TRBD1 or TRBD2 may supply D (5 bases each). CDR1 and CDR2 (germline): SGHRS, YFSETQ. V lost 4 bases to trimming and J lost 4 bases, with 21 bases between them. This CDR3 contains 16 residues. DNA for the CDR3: TGCGCCAGCAGCCCGCATGAGGGACGAAGCTTTTACGAGCAGTACTTC. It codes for CASSPHEGRSFYEQYF.

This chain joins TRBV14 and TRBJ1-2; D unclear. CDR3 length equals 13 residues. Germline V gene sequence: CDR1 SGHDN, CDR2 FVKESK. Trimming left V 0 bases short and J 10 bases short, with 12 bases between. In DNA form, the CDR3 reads TGTGCCAGCAGCCAAGATGTGGGGTCCTTCTACACCTTC. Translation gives CASSQDVGSFYTF.